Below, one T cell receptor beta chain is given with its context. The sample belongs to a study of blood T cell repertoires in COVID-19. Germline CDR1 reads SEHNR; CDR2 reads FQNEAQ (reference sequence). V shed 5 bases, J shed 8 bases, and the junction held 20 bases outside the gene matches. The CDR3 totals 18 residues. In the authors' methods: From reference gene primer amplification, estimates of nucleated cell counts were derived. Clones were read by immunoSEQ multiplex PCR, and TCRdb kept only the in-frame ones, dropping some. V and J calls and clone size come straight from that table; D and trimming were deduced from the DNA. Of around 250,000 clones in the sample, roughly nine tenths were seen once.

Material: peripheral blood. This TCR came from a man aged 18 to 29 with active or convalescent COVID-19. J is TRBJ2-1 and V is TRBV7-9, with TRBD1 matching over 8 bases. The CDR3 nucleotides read TGTGCCAGCAGCGGCGGAAGGACAGGGTATTCCGGGGTCGATGAGCAGTTCTTC. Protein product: CASSGGRTGYSGVDEQFF.